This T cell receptor beta chain is from a study of type 1 regulatory T cells. At the level of the study: T-allo10 is a Tr1-enriched, alloantigen-specific CD4 T cell product made in vitro.

This clonotype was observed a single time. Its matching antigen is unknown. TCRdb reanalysed the reads using MiXCR and keeps one entry per CDR3 protein. Among roughly 67,000 distinct CDR3 sequences listed, about three fifths were seen once. The graft donor-derived T-allo10 cells reportedly recognize host alloantigens, are anergic, and suppress alloantigen-specifically. Germline V CDR1 and CDR2: GTSNPN, SVGIG (reference sequence). This CDR3 is 12 amino acids long. Trimming removed 2 bases from V and 9 bases from J; junction bases left unmatched: 3. This TCR was sampled from a human donor in good health. The rearrangement links TRBV30 to TRBJ2-1; the match to TRBD1 covers 8 bases. The source material was cultured T cells, either the whole culture or a sorted T cell fraction (not recorded which). Sample subset: Tr1-enriched cell product generated in vitro against host alloantigens. The CDR3 DNA follows: TGTGCCTGGAGTCGACAGGGGACTGAGCAGTTCTTC. Translated: CAWSRQGTEQFF.